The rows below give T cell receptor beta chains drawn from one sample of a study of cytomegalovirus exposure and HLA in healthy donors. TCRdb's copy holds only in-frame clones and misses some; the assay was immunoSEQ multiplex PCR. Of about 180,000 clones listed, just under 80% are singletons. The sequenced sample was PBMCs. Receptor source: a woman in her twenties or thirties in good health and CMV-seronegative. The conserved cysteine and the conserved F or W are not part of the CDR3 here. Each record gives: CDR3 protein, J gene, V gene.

ASSKNRVGETQY,TRBJ2-5,TRBV11-2
ASSKTTAEQF,TRBJ2-1,TRBV5-1
ASSYTDTNYGYT,TRBJ1-2,TRBV6-5
ASQEGPAAWTEAF,TRBJ1-1,TRBV2
ASSPGVGASVTEAF,TRBJ1-1,TRBV19
ASSVTGAAKGNTEAF,TRBJ1-1,TRBV9
ASSDLPGLAGVDTQY,TRBJ2-3,TRBV6-1
ASLDRGPEKLF,TRBJ1-4,TRBV2
ASSQETTRGTGSSYEQY,TRBJ2-7,TRBV4-2
ASSQDGGINYGYT,TRBJ1-2,TRBV4-3
AWSPRDAHRY,TRBJ2-7,TRBV30
ASSAGQGSYNEQF,TRBJ2-1,TRBV6-4
ATSRGRGNEKLF,TRBJ1-4,TRBV15
ASSYVRETQY,TRBJ2-5,TRBV6-6
ASSATYPTDTQY,TRBJ2-3,TRBV2
ASSGGQGLLSYGYT,TRBJ1-2,TRBV6-1
ASSLSGNYYNEQF,TRBJ2-1,TRBV5-1
ASSSSDRASNQPQH,TRBJ1-5,TRBV28
ASSLELTGAWESNQPQH,TRBJ1-5,TRBV7-2
ASSRGTGGSQPQH,TRBJ1-5,TRBV5-8
ASSLGGSGSTEAF,TRBJ1-1,TRBV5-4
ASSPDRVAGNTIY,TRBJ1-3,TRBV4-3
AWGTGTGLYEQY,TRBJ2-7,TRBV30
ASSSGQLWDTEAF,TRBJ1-1,TRBV11-2
ASSLSAGSGTDTQY,TRBJ2-3,TRBV7-6
ASSSLAGASYEQY,TRBJ2-7,TRBV5-1
ASRLAGGVGELF,TRBJ2-2,TRBV6-5